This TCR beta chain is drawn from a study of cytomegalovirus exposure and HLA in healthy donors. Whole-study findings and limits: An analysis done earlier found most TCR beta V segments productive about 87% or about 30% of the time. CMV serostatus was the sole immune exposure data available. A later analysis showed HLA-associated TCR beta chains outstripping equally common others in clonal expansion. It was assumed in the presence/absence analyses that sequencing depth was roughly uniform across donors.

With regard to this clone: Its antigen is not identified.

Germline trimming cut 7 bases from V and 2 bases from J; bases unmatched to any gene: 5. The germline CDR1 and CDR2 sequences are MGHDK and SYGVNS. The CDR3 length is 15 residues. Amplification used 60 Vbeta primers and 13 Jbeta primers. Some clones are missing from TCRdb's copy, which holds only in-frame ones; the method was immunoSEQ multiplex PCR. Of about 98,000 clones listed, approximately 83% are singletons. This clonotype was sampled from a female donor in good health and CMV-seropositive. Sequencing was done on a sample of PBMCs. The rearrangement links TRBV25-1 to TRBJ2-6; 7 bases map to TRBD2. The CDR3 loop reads CASIGGRAGANVLTF. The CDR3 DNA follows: TGTGCCAGCATCGGGGGGAGAGCTGGGGCCAACGTCCTGACTTTC.